The present entry profiles one TCR beta chain with its context. Its specificity is not known. Expansion of antigen-specific CD4+ T cells with viral peptide pools was carried out by the ViraFEST assay before sequencing. After around 10 days in culture, the CD4+ T cells were isolated. Participants got two doses of BNT162b2 or mRNA-1273 vaccine. In the vaccine recipients, nucleocapsid antibodies were negative and there was no prior SARS-CoV-2 infection. A few million PBMC were placed in each well, which was supplemented with 10 IU/ml IL-2 and approximately 10 ug/ml peptides. The ends were cut back, 3 bases at V and 6 bases at J, with 13 bases in the middle. Germline lookup yields CDR1 SGDLS and CDR2 YYNGEE. The CDR3 loop spans 14 amino acids. This entry comes from a study of vaccination effects on CD4 cells after COVID-19. Study outcomes and limitations: Cross-reaction with common cold coronaviruses was seen in only 1 of 255 vaccine-induced clones from healthy vaccinees.

TCRdb's copy holds only in-frame clones and misses some; the assay was immunoSEQ multiplex PCR. The table has roughly 70,000 clones, under 85% seen once. The sample here was CD4+ T cells from PBMCs cultured with HCoV-OC43 spike peptides, taken after COVID-19 vaccination. The subset denotes: HCoV-OC43 spike overlapping peptide pool stimulation. The sequence came from a human donor who received a COVID-19 vaccine. The V gene is TRBV9, the J gene TRBJ1-5; D unresolved. CDR3 nucleotide sequence: TGTGCCAGCAGCGCAAACGACGGGGTTCAGCCCCAGCATTTT. Residues: CASSANDGVQPQHF.